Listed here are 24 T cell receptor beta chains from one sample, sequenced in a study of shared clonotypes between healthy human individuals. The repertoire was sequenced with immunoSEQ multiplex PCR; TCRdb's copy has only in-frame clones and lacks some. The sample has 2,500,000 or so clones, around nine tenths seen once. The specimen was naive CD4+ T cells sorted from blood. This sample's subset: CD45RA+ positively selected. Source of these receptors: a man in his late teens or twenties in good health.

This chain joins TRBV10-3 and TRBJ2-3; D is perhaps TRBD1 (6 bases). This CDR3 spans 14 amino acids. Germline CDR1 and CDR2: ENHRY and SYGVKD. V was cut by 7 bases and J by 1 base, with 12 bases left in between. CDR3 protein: CAITSAGGTDTQYF. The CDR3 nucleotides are TGTGCCATCACCTCGGCAGGGGGCACAGATACGCAGTATTTT.

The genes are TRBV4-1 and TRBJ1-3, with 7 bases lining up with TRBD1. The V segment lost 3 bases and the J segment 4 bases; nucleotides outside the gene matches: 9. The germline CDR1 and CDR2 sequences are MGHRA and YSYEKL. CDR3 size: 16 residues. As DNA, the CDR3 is TGCGCCAGCAGCCAGGAACAGGGGTTCGTCGGAAACACCATATATTTT. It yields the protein CASSQEQGFVGNTIYF.

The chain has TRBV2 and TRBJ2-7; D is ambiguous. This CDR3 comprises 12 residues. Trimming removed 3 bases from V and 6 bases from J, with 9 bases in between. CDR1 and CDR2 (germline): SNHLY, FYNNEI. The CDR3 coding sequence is TGTGCCAGCAGTGATCACAGTCGCGAGCAGTACTTC. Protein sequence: CASSDHSREQYF.

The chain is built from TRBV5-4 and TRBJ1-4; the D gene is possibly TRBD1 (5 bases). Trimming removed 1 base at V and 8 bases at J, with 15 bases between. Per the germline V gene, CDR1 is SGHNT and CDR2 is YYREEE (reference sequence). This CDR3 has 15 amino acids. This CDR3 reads CASSLRGSGGEKLFF. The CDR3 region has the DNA TGTGCCAGCAGCTTGAGGGGAAGCGGCGGGGAAAAACTGTTTTTT.

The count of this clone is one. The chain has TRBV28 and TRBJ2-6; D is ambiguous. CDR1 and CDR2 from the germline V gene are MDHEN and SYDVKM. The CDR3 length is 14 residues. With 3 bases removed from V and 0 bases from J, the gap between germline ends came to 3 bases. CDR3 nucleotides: TGTGCCAGCAGTTTGGACTCTGGGGCCAACGTCCTGACTTTC. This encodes CASSLDSGANVLTF.

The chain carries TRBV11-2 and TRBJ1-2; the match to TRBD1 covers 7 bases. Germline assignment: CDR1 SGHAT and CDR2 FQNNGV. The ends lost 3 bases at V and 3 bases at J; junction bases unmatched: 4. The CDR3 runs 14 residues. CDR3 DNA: TGTGCCAGCAGCTTGGGTGGACAGGACTATGGCTACACCTTC. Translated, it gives CASSLGGQDYGYTF.

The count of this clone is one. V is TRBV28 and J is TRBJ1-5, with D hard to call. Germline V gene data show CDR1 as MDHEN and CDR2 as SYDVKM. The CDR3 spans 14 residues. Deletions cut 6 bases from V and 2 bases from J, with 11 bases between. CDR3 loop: CASRGTDGNQPQHF. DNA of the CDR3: TGTGCCAGCAGGGGAACGGACGGCAATCAGCCCCAGCATTTT.

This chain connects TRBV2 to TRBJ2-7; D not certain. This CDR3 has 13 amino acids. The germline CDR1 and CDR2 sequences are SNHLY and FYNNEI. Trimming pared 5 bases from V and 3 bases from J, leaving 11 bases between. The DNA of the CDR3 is TGTGCCAGCAGTACCGAGTATGGCTACGAGCAGTACTTC. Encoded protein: CASSTEYGYEQYF.

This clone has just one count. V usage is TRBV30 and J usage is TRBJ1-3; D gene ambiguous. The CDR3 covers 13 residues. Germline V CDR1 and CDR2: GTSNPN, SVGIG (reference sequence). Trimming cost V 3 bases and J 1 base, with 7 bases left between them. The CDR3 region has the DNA TGTGCCTGGAGAAGGGCTTCTGGAAACACCATATATTTT. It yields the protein CAWRRASGNTIYF.

DNA for the CDR3: TGTGCCAGCAGCTTGATCGTAGGGACAGGGAGTTCACCCCTCCACTTT. Its protein is CASSLIVGTGSSPLHF. This sequence joins TRBV5-8 and TRBJ1-6, with 9 bases lining up with TRBD1. Trimming cost V 1 base and J 9 bases; bases outside gene matches: 8. Germline V CDR1 and CDR2: SGHTS, YDEGEE. CDR3 length: 16 residues. Filled out from reference TRBV5-8 and TRBJ1-6, the complete variable domain reads EAGVTQSPTHLIKTRGQQATLRCSPISGHTSVYWYQQALGLGLQFLLWYDEGEERNRGNFPPRFSGRQFPNYSSELNVNALELEDSALYLCASSLIVGTGSSPLHFGNGTRLTVT.

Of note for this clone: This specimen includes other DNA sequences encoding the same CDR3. CDR3 coding DNA: TGCGCCAGCAGCTTGGGGACAGGGAGCAACACCGGGGAGCTGTTTTTT. This gives the protein CASSLGTGSNTGELFF. This chain joins TRBV5-1 and TRBJ2-2, with TRBD1 identical over 8 bases. V lost 0 bases, J lost 2 bases, and 3 bases stayed unmatched. CDR3 length: 16 amino acids. Germline assignment: CDR1 SGHRS and CDR2 YFSETQ.

The chain's CDR3 is CASSYTGEVFF. CDR3 in DNA: TGTGCCAGCAGCTACACAGGGGAGGTGTTCTTC. V gene TRBV5-6 combines with J gene TRBJ2-1; D perhaps matches TRBD1 (7 bases). The CDR3 covers 11 residues. V was shortened by 3 bases and J by 15 bases, with 13 bases between the two germline ends. In germline, CDR1 is SGHDT, CDR2 YYEEEE.

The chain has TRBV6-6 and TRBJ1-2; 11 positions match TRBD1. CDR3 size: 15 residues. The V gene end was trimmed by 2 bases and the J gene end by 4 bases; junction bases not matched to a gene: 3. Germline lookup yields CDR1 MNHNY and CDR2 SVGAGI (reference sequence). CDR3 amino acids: CASSYPGTGGYGYTF. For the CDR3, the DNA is TGTGCCAGCAGTTACCCCGGGACAGGGGGCTATGGCTACACCTTC.

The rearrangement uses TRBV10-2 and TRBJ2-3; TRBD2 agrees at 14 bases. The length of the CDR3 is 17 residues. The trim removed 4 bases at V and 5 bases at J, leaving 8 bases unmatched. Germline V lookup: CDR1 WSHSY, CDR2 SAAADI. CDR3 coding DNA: TGCGCCAGCAGTGTAAAGGGACTAGCGGGAGCTGGAGATACGCAGTATTTT. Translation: CASSVKGLAGAGDTQYF.

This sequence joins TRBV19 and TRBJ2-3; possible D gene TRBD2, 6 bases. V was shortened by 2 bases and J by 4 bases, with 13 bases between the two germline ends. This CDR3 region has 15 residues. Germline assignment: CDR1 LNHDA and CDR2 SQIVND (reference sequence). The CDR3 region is CASSIRGGGADTQYF. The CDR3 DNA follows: TGTGCCAGTAGTATACGGGGAGGCGGTGCAGATACGCAGTATTTT. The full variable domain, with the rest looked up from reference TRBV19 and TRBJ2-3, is DGGITQSPKYLFRKEGQNVTLSCEQNLNHDAMYWYRQDPGQGLRLIYYSQIVNDFQKGDIAEGYSVSREKKESFPLTVTSAQKNPTAFYLCASSIRGGGADTQYFGPGTRLTVL.

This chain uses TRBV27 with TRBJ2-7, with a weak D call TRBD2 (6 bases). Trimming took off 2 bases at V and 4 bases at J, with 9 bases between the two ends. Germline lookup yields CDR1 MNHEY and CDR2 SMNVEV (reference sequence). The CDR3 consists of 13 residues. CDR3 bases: TGTGCCAGCAGTTTAAAAGGAGGGTACGAGCAGTACTTC. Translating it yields CASSLKGGYEQYF.

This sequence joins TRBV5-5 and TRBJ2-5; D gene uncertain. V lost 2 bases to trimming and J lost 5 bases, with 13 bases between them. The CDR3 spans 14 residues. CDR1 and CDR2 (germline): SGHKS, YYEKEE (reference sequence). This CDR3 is CASSFLTVGETQYF. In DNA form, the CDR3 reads TGTGCCAGCAGCTTTCTGACCGTAGGGGAGACCCAGTACTTC. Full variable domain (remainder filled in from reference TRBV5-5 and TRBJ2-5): DAGVTQSPTHLIKTRGQQVTLRCSPISGHKSVSWYQQVLGQGPQFIFQYYEKEERGRGNFPDRFSARQFPNYSSELNVNALLLGDSALYLCASSFLTVGETQYFGPGTRLLVL.

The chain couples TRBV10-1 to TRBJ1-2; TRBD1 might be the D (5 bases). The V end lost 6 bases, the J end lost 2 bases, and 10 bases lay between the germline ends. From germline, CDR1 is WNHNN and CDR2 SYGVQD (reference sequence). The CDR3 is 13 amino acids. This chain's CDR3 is CASSRDVNYGYTF. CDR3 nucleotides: TGCGCCAGCAGCCGGGACGTAAACTATGGCTACACCTTC.

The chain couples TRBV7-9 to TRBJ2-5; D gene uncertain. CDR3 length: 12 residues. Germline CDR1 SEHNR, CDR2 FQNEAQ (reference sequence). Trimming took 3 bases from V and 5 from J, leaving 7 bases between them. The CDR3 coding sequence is TGTGCCAGCAGCTTGCCCTTTGAGACCCAGTACTTC. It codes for CASSLPFETQYF.

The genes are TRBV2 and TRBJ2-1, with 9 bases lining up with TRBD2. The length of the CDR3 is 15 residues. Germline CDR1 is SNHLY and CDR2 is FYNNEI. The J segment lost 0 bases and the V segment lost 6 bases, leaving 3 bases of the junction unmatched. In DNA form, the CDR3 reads TGTGCCAGCAGGGCTAGCGGGGACTCCTACAATGAGCAGTTCTTC. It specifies CASRASGDSYNEQFF.

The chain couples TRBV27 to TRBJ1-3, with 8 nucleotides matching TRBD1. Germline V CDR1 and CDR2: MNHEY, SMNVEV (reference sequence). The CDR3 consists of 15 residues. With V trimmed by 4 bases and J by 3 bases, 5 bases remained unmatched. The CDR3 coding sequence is TGTGCCAGCAGTTCTGGACAGGGTCTTGGAAACACCATATATTTT. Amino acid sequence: CASSSGQGLGNTIYF.

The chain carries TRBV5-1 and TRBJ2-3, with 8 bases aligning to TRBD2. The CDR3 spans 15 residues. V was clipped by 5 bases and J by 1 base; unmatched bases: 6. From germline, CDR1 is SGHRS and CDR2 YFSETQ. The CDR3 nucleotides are TGCGCCAGCAGTGGGGTTAGCGGGGGCACAGATACGCAGTATTTT. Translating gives CASSGVSGGTDTQYF.

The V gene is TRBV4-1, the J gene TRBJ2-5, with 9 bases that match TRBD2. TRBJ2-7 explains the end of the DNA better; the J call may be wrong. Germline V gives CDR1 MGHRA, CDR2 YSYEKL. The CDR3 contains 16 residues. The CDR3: CASSVTASGDTYEQYF. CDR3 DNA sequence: TGCGCCAGCAGCGTAACGGCTAGCGGGGATACCTACGAGCAGTACTTC.

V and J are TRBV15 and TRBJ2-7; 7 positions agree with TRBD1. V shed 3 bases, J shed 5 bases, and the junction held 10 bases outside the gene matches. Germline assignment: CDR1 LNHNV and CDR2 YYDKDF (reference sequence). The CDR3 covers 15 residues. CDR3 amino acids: CATSRAGTESHEQYF. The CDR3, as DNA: TGTGCCACCAGCAGGGCCGGGACAGAATCCCACGAGCAGTACTTC.